The present T cell receptor beta chain was sequenced within a study of shared clonotypes between healthy human individuals (dated by TCRdb to 2019 to 2021). Regarding the study in general: The cohort comprised a couple of women and a few men aged 18 to 49 years. The study deeply sequenced blood TCR repertoires of five healthy adults to estimate repertoire size and the extent of clonotype sharing between individuals. Leukapheresis yielded between about 0.94 and 9 billion PBMCs per donor. For each donor, three plates each were used for CD4 naive and CD4 memory, two plates were used for CD8 naive, and one plate was used for CD8 memory. To increase sequencing depth and limit assay-specific biases, different laboratories used diverse techniques to prepare libraries and sequence TCR repertoires. What the research found in general, with its limitations: Only blood was sampled, and tissue TCR repertoires likely differ from those in blood. Pairwise subsampling indicated that sequencing depth was expected to affect the degree of clonotype sharing among donors. Sharing across four donors was observed for 4.5% to 6.5% of naive CD4, 3% to 3.5% of naive CD8, about 2.5% of memory CD4, and approximately 0.41% of memory CD8 clonotypes. Naive subsets generally had larger estimated clonotype richness than memory subsets did. The genetic and exposure-history diversity represented was limited by the small number of donors. Even with the large sequencing depth, rarefaction of the sorted-subset datasets indicated that sequencing was incomplete. Compared with non-shared clonotypes, clonotypes shared by all four sorted-subset donors had higher generation probabilities.

This clone was detected once. The target of this receptor is not known. It has no much larger one-base neighbor in the sample; base qualities were not kept. TCR CDR3 regions were amplified from genomic DNA by multiplex PCR using the deep immunoSEQ assay. Extracted genomic DNA from each cell subset was spread evenly across all wells of several immunoSEQ 96-well plates, with each plate serving as a replicate. For sorted subsets, each replicate PCR was loaded with about 200 ng genomic DNA, equivalent to 30,000 or so T cell genomes. The purified libraries were quantified using a Qubit 3.0 fluorometer, sized with a Bioanalyzer 2100, and then quantified again using the KAPA Library Quantification kit. Every immunoSEQ 96-well plate was sequenced on a dedicated single-read 150-cycle Illumina NextSeq 550 flow cell. On the authors' methods: Because only junctional sequences without quality scores were contained in the immunoSEQ output, filtering matching that applied to full-length reads could not be performed. To assign V/J genes and CDR3, sequences were annotated using PyIR, a Python wrapper for IgBLAST v1.9, with IMGT germline references. Reads were removed for weak V/J assignments (E-value above 1e-6), missing CDR3, stop codons, out-of-frame junctions, or ambiguous translated residues. V3J clonotypes were defined as sequences sharing the same inferred V gene, J gene, and CDR3 amino acid sequence. To compute the percentage overlap between repertoires, the number of shared unique clonotypes was divided by the size of the smaller repertoire. Richness of each repertoire was evaluated using RTK rarefaction, the Chao1 estimator, and Recon v2.1 estimates of unobserved clonotypes. OLGA was used to compute generation probabilities for all TCRbeta clonotypes that the gDNA method yielded from a few donors. TCRdb obtained this table from immuneACCESS and retained in-frame rearrangements with V and J assigned. These tables miss some clones; where compared with another copy, unresolved V genes account for less than half of the shortfall, and the remainder is unexplained. V and J calls and clone size are copied from that table; D and trimming were computed from the DNA. The sample yields some 2 million clones; about 95% were counted once. The ten largest clones capture 1% to 1.5% of the sample.

The CDR3 goes from the cysteine to the phenylalanine over 16 residues. The only DNA kept is the CDR3, 48 bases in frame from the first base. Sequences SGHTS (CDR1) and YDEGEE (CDR2) are obtained from the germline V gene. The germline V and J ends show losses of 4 bases and 0 bases respectively, and no gene match explains 4 bases of the junction. CD8 naive samples consisted of CD45RO-negative cells that were positively selected for CCR7, yielding a CD45RA+CCR7+ population without TemRA cells. The donors were healthy, HIV-negative adults who had no recently reported acute infections or vaccinations. All donors were Caucasian adults living in Nashville, Tennessee, USA. Blood was obtained by leukapheresis, after which PBMCs were separated by Ficoll-Histopaque density gradient centrifugation and cryopreserved in liquid nitrogen vapor phase. Analytical flow cytometry was used to check the purity and quantity of every magnetically sorted T cell population. Genomic DNA was isolated from every sorted fraction and measured by UV absorbance on a Nanodrop 2000c.

The receptor's source is a man younger than 35 in good health. Sequenced: naive CD8+ T cells sorted from blood. According to the study, the label for this sample's cell subset or site signals: CD45RA+CCR7+. Here the chain combines TRBV5-8 and TRBJ2-7, with 13 central nucleotides matching TRBD2. The sequenced DNA: TGTGCCAGCAGCCGATGGACTAGCGGGAGCTCCTACGAGCAGTACTTC. Its protein is CASSRWTSGSSYEQYF.